The sample holds many counts of the clone carrying this T cell receptor (beta chain). Preparation of the TCRbeta library used unique molecular identifiers. TCRdb analysed the PCR reads with MiXCR anew, one entry per CDR3 protein. The sample records about 170,000 distinct CDR3 sequences, more than 9.5% being singletons. The CDR3 has 14 amino acids. Trimming stripped 1 base from V and 1 base from J, with 7 bases between. Germline values: CDR1 SGDLS, CDR2 YYNGEE. The data stem from a study of T-cell reconstitution after alpha-beta-depleted transplantation in children. This sequence joins TRBV9 and TRBJ2-3; unclear D gene. The sample was PBMCs, taken before TCRalphabeta/CD19-depleted stem cell transplant. This sequence originates from a boy aged 2 to 10 with acute myeloid leukemia, due to receive a stem cell transplant. The CDR3 DNA reads as TGTGCCAGCAGCGTATCGAAGGGCACAGATACGCAGTATTTT. It translates to CASSVSKGTDTQYF. Filled out from reference TRBV9 and TRBJ2-3, the complete variable domain reads DSGVTQTPKHLITATGQRVTLRCSPRSGDLSVYWYQQSLDQGLQFLIQYYNGEERAKGNILERFSAQQFPDLHSELNLSSLELGDSALYFCASSVSKGTDTQYFGPGTRLTVL.